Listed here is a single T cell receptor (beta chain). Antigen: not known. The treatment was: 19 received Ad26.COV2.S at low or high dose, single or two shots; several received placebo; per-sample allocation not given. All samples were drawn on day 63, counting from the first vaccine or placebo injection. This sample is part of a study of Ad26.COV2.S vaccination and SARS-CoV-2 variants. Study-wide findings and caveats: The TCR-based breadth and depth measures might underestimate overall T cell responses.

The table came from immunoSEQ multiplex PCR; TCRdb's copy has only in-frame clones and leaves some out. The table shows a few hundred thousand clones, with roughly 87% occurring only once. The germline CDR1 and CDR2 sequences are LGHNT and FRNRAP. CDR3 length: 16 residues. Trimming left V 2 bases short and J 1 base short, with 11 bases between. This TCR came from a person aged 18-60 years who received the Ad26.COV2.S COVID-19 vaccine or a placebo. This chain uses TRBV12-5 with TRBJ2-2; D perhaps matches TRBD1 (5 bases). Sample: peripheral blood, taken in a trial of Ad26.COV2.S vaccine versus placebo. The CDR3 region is CASGLFSGQNTGELFF. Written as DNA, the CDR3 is TGTGCTAGTGGTTTGTTCTCCGGACAGAACACCGGGGAGCTGTTTTTT.